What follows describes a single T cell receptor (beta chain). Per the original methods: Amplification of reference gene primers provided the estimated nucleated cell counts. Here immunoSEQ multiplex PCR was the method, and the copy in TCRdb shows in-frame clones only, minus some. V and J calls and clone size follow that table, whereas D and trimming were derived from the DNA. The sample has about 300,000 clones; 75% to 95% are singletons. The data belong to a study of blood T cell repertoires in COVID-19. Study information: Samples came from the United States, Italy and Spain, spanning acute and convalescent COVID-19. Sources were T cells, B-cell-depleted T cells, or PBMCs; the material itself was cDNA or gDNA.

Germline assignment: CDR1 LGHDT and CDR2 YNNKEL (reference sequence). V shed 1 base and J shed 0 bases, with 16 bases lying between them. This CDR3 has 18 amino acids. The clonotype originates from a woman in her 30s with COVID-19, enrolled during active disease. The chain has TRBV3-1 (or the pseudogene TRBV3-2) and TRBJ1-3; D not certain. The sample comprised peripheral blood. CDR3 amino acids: CASSQGEVTARSGNTIYF. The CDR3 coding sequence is TGTGCCAGCAGCCAAGGCGAGGTGACGGCCCGCTCTGGAAACACCATATATTTT.